The next 12 T cell receptor beta chains were all read from a single sample in a study of beta chain features in type 1 diabetes. These receptors are not linked to any known antigen. Study observations and caveats: A moderate, significant TCRB CDR3 shortening appeared in type 1 diabetes across four CD4+ subsets.

cDNA synthesis used the whole RNA isolate, giving expressed TCRB sequences. TCRdb's copy holds only in-frame clones and misses some; the assay was immunoSEQ multiplex PCR. The table lists about 710,000 clones, 11% to 15% of them singletons, with nearly 0.04% in the top ten. Sample: naive CD4+ T cells from blood. The origin of the receptors is a man between 18 and 29 years old with type 1 diabetes.

The chain employs TRBV25-1 and TRBJ1-4; D not certain. Germline V gene sequence: CDR1 MGHDK, CDR2 SYGVNS. Deletions cut 3 bases from V and 3 bases from J, with 8 bases between. The CDR3 length is 14 residues. DNA of the CDR3: TGTGCCAGCAGTGAGGTGGGGTCTAATGAAAAACTGTTTTTT. Its translation: CASSEVGSNEKLFF.

The V and J genes are TRBV2 and TRBJ2-2; TRBD2 matches at 9 bases. With V trimmed by 10 bases and J by 5 bases, 8 bases remained unmatched. The CDR3 runs to 14 residues. CDR1 is SNHLY and CDR2 is FYNNEI in the germline V gene. The CDR3 coding sequence is TGTGCCATACGCGGGAGGGGTCGGACCGGGGAGCTGTTTTTT. Its protein is CAIRGRGRTGELFF.

The chain is built from TRBV10-2 and TRBJ2-7; D remains unclear. V lost 4 bases and J 0 bases, leaving 7 bases between the germline ends. CDR3 length: 13 residues. Germline CDR1 and CDR2: WSHSY and SAAADI. DNA of the CDR3: TGCGCCAGCAGTGTCCAGTTCTCCTACGAGCAGTACTTC. Amino acid sequence: CASSVQFSYEQYF.

This clone was found a few times. The rearrangement joins TRBV2 to TRBJ1-2; TRBD1 matches at 8 bases. This CDR3 contains 15 residues. Germline CDR1 is SNHLY and CDR2 is FYNNEI. V shed 7 bases and J 4 bases; nucleotides not matched to a gene: 11. CDR3 sequence: CASTLRTGWSYGYTF. The DNA of the CDR3 is TGTGCCAGCACCCTCAGGACAGGGTGGAGCTATGGCTACACCTTC.

The table lists this clone with a few counts. This sequence joins TRBV5-1 and TRBJ2-3; no clear D gene. There are 13 residues in the CDR3. The germline V gene has CDR1 SGHRS and CDR2 YFSETQ. The V and J ends lost 4 bases and 2 bases respectively, with 8 bases between them. The CDR3 nucleotides read TGCGCCAGCAGCAGGACGGACACAGATACGCAGTATTTT. Its protein product is CASSRTDTDTQYF.

This clone was observed a few times. The chain has TRBV5-4 and TRBJ2-5, with D perhaps TRBD2 (6 bases). CDR3 size: 14 residues. V was cut by 4 bases and J by 1 base, with 11 bases left in between. From germline, CDR1 is SGHNT and CDR2 YYREEE (reference sequence). The CDR3, as DNA: TGTGCCAGCAGCCCCTGGGACTTCCAAGAGACCCAGTACTTC. Its protein product is CASSPWDFQETQYF.

This chain uses TRBV25-1 with TRBJ1-1; TRBD1 matches at 7 bases. CDR1 is MGHDK and CDR2 is SYGVNS in the germline V gene. CDR3 length equals 12 residues. J gave up 8 bases and V 9 bases, and 9 bases lay outside the gene matches. The CDR3 DNA reads as TGTGCCAGTAGCAGGGGGGGAGGAGAAGCTTTCTTT. Amino acids: CASSRGGGEAFF.

This clone has more than one count but fewer than ten. The rearrangement links TRBV19 to TRBJ2-1; TRBD1 aligns across 9 bases. This CDR3 contains 16 residues. V lost 2 bases, J lost 10 bases, and 12 bases stayed unmatched. The germline gives CDR1 LNHDA, CDR2 SQIVND (reference sequence). The CDR3 is CASSIRGTGSMGEQFF. The CDR3 DNA follows: TGTGCCAGTAGTATACGGGGGACAGGGTCAATGGGAGAGCAGTTCTTC.

Of note for this clone: Germline is not matched at one junction end, which may reflect a read error. The CDR3 bases are TGCGCCAGTAGTCAGGAGCGGGGGTCAGATACGCAGTATTTT. As protein: CASSQERGSDTQYF. The rearrangement uses TRBV23-1 and TRBJ2-3; TRBD2 agrees at 8 bases. Being an ORF, TRBV23-1 has a function that is uncertain. The CDR3 runs to 14 residues.

This clone was detected only a few times. The V call is TRBV5-1, the J call TRBJ2-3, with 11 nucleotides matching TRBD2. CDR3 length: 19 amino acids. CDR1 is SGHRS and CDR2 is YFSETQ in the germline V gene. Unmatched junction bases numbered 9, after V lost 0 bases and J lost 0 bases. CDR3: CASSLEGTSGFSSTDTQYF. In DNA form, the CDR3 reads TGCGCCAGCAGCTTGGAGGGGACTAGCGGATTCTCTAGCACAGATACGCAGTATTTT. Drawing the rest from reference TRBV5-1 and TRBJ2-3, the complete variable domain is KAGVTQTPRYLIKTRGQQVTLSCSPISGHRSVSWYQQTPGQGLQFLFEYFSETQRNKGNFPGRFSGRQFSNSRSEMNVSTLELGDSALYLCASSLEGTSGFSSTDTQYFGPGTRLTVL.

The rearrangement joins TRBV6-5 to TRBJ2-7; no clear D. This CDR3 has 11 amino acids. The V end lost 4 bases, the J end lost 3 bases, and 4 bases lay between the germline ends. Per the germline V gene, CDR1 is MNHEY and CDR2 is SVGAGI. The CDR3 spells CASSFLYEQYF. The DNA of the CDR3 is TGTGCCAGCAGTTTCCTCTACGAGCAGTACTTC.

The chain employs TRBV21-1 and TRBJ2-3; the D call of TRBD1 is as the table states it, not checked on the DNA. TRBV21-1 is a recognized pseudogene. The CDR3 totals 18 residues. The CDR3 reads CASSKTRTGASYTDTQYF. CDR3 nucleotide sequence: TGTGCCAGCAGCAAGACCCGGACAGGGGCCTCATACACAGATACGCAGTATTTT.